This entry lists 6 T cell receptor beta chains sequenced from one sample in a study of shared clonotypes between healthy human individuals. Terminally differentiated effector memory CD45RA+ cells were left out of the naive CD8 fraction, which was CD45RO-negative and positively selected for CCR7. TCRdb keeps only in-frame clones here, not all; method: immunoSEQ multiplex PCR. The sample holds over 800,000 clones, 80% to 95% seen once. The sequenced material came from naive CD8+ T cells sorted from blood. The receptor source for this set is a man aged 25 to 45 in good health.

V is TRBV27 and J is TRBJ1-4; D may be TRBD1 (5 bases). V was pared by 6 bases and J by 1 base, with 9 bases between. The CDR3 has 14 residues. The germline V gene encodes CDR1 MNHEY and CDR2 SMNVEV (reference sequence). The DNA for the CDR3 is TGTGCCAGCAGCCCGGGGCAAACTAATGAAAAACTGTTTTTT. Translation: CASSPGQTNEKLFF.

The genes are TRBV7-9 and TRBJ2-2, with 8 bases matching TRBD1. V lost 6 bases, J lost 6 bases, and 3 bases stayed unmatched. The CDR3 has 13 amino acids. From germline, CDR1 is SEHNR and CDR2 FQNEAQ (reference sequence). The CDR3 DNA is TGTGCCAGCAGACAGGGGGACGCCGGGGAGCTGTTTTTT. Translating it yields CASRQGDAGELFF.

The rearrangement uses TRBV9 and TRBJ2-7; 7 bases map to TRBD1. Germline CDR1 is SGDLS and CDR2 is YYNGEE. The CDR3 sequence is 15 residues long. The V segment lost 4 bases and the J segment 4 bases; nucleotides outside the gene matches: 11. The CDR3 coding sequence is TGTGCCAGCAGCATGAGGGACAGTGGCTTTTACGAGCAGTACTTC. Translation gives CASSMRDSGFYEQYF.

The chain joins TRBV27 to TRBJ2-3; D is perhaps TRBD2 (6 bases). CDR1 is MNHEY, CDR2 SMNVEV, per germline (reference sequence). The CDR3 contains 14 residues. Trimming removed 6 bases at V and 7 bases at J, with 17 bases between. CDR3 in amino acids: CASRSTRDSHTQYF. The DNA of the CDR3 is TGTGCCAGCAGATCTACCCGGGACTCCCATACGCAGTATTTT.

The V gene is TRBV18, the J gene TRBJ2-7, with D possibly being TRBD2 (6 bases). Germline lookup yields CDR1 KGHSH and CDR2 LQKENI. CDR3 length equals 16 residues. The ends were cut back, 3 bases at V and 4 bases at J, with 19 bases in the middle. CDR3 bases: TGTGCCAGCTCACCTGGAAGACTAGGCGGGTCTTACGAGCAGTACTTC. Its protein is CASSPGRLGGSYEQYF.

The rearrangement joins TRBV6-1 to TRBJ1-1; a possible D gene is TRBD1 (6 bases). The CDR3 has 15 amino acids. The germline V gene has CDR1 MNHNS and CDR2 SASEGT. Deletions cut 6 bases from V and 1 base from J, with 15 bases between. CDR3 in DNA: TGTGCCAGCAGAAAGGGAAAGGGACAGAACACTGAAGCTTTCTTT. It translates to CASRKGKGQNTEAFF.